This TCR beta chain was recovered during a study of blood T cell repertoires in COVID-19. Whole-study context: There were acute and convalescent COVID-19 samples, and they came from the United States, Italy and Spain. Sources were T cells, B-cell-depleted T cells, or PBMCs; the material itself was cDNA or gDNA.

In the original processing: It was from reference gene primer amplification that nucleated cell counts were estimated. Sequencing used immunoSEQ multiplex PCR; TCRdb keeps in-frame clones, though not all of them. V, J and clone size are those of that table, while D and trimming were read from the DNA. The sample lists tens of thousands of clones; roughly three quarters were seen once. Germline V gene sequence: CDR1 MNHEY, CDR2 SMNVEV (reference sequence). CDR3 length equals 15 residues. The V gene lost 4 bases and the J gene lost 3 bases, with 15 bases spanning the gap. Sequenced input: peripheral blood. The receptor was isolated from an elderly man with acute or convalescent COVID-19. The V and J genes are TRBV27 and TRBJ1-1, with TRBD1 as a possible D gene (6 bases). The CDR3 protein is CASSWAGVADTEAFF. CDR3 DNA: TGTGCCAGCAGTTGGGCAGGGGTTGCGGACACTGAAGCTTTCTTT.